The 2 T cell receptor beta chains in this list originate from one sample, sequenced in a study of blood T cells in healthy people across ages. The second PCR ran about 6 to 11 cycles with a sample-barcoded 5' primer and J-beta primers. TCRdb reanalysed the 5' RACE reads using MiXCR and keeps one entry per CDR3 protein. The data contain approximately 780,000 distinct CDR3 sequences, roughly 26% of them singletons. This same sample was also taken into another study, of T cells of mothers and their children.

The material sequenced was blood. These TCRs come from a boy aged 5-17 years in good health.

This clonotype has just a few counts. The genes are TRBV7-9 and TRBJ1-2, with 9 bases matching TRBD1. The CDR3 has 15 amino acids. V shed 4 bases, J shed 2 bases, and the junction held 5 bases outside the gene matches. CDR1 is SEHNR and CDR2 is FQNEAQ in the germline V gene (reference sequence). The CDR3, as DNA: TGTGCCAGCAGCTGGGGACAGGGAAGGAACTATGGCTACACCTTC. Residues: CASSWGQGRNYGYTF.

The gene calls are TRBV29-1 and TRBJ1-2; 7 positions agree with TRBD1. This CDR3 has 12 amino acids. Germline V lookup: CDR1 SQVTM, CDR2 ANQGSEA. The DNA for the CDR3 is TGCAGTTCGGGACAGCAGAACTATGGCTACACCTTC. Protein: CSSGQQNYGYTF.